Listed here are 12 T cell receptor beta chains from one sample, sequenced in a study of cytomegalovirus exposure and HLA in healthy donors. Primers: 60 Vbeta forward and 13 Jbeta reverse. Sequenced by immunoSEQ multiplex PCR; TCRdb stores in-frame clones only, minus some. The sample holds roughly 150,000 clones; 80% to 90% are singletons and the top ten take approximately 4.2%. Material: PBMCs. The receptors stem from a woman aged 40 to 49 in good health and CMV-seropositive.

A note on this clone: The same CDR3 arises from other DNA sequences in this sample as well. Written as DNA, the CDR3 is TGTGCCAGCAGCTTAGCAGGGGGGGACAATCAGCCCCAGCATTTT. Its translation is CASSLAGGDNQPQHF. The chain couples TRBV7-2 to TRBJ1-5, with D possibly being TRBD1 (6 bases). The CDR3 sequence is 15 residues long. With 0 bases removed from V and 3 bases from J, the gap between germline ends came to 9 bases. The V gene's germline CDR1 is SGHTA and CDR2 FQGNSA. Together with reference TRBV7-2 and TRBJ1-5, the CDR3 gives the full variable domain: GAGVSQSPSNKVTEKGKDVELRCDPISGHTALYWYRQSLGQGLEFLIYFQGNSAPDKSGLPSDRFSAERTGGSVSTLTIQRTQQEDSAVYLCASSLAGGDNQPQHFGDGTRLSIL.

The chain uses TRBV7-9 and TRBJ2-5; 7 bases line up with TRBD1. V shed 5 bases, J shed 0 bases, and the junction held 3 bases outside the gene matches. The CDR3 runs to 14 residues. Per the germline V gene, CDR1 is SEHNR and CDR2 is FQNEAQ (reference sequence). This CDR3 is CASSTGVYQETQYF. The DNA for the CDR3 is TGTGCCAGCAGCACAGGGGTGTACCAAGAGACCCAGTACTTC.

The V call is TRBV9, the J call TRBJ2-7; TRBD2 matches at 7 bases. The trim removed 1 base at V and 2 bases at J, leaving 15 bases unmatched. Germline CDR1 and CDR2: SGDLS and YYNGEE. This CDR3 is 18 amino acids long. In nucleotides, the CDR3 is TGTGCCAGCAGCGTAACTCCCGGACTAGTGGGGGATCCCTACGAGCAGTACTTC. Protein sequence: CASSVTPGLVGDPYEQYF.

The chain links TRBV7-2 to TRBJ2-5, with TRBD1 matching over 8 bases. The end of the DNA fits TRBJ2-7 better, so the J call may be wrong. Germline V gives CDR1 SGHTA, CDR2 FQGNSA. This CDR3 spans 14 amino acids. CDR3 DNA sequence: TGTGCCAGCAGCTTCAGGGGGCGCCAGGTCGAGCAGTACTTC. Translation: CASSFRGRQVEQYF.

The chain couples TRBV7-6 to TRBJ2-1; possible D gene TRBD2, 6 bases. Trimming stripped 7 bases from V and 4 bases from J, with 14 bases between. The CDR3 covers 14 residues. The V gene's germline CDR1 is SGHVS and CDR2 FNYEAQ. CDR3 in DNA: TGTGCCAGCACTTTAGGAGGGACTTACAATGAGCAGTTCTTC. Translation gives CASTLGGTYNEQFF.

The rearrangement joins TRBV7-2 to TRBJ1-4; 7 bases map to TRBD1. V shed 5 bases and J 7 bases; nucleotides not matched to a gene: 10. Per the germline V gene, CDR1 is SGHTA and CDR2 is FQGNSA. This CDR3 is 15 amino acids long. The CDR3 loop reads CASSMRQGGSEKLFF. CDR3 in DNA: TGTGCCAGCAGCATGAGACAGGGCGGCAGTGAAAAACTGTTTTTT.

The chain has TRBV6-5 and TRBJ1-3; D uncertain. Germline V gene lookup returns CDR1 MNHEY and CDR2 SVGAGI. V was shortened by 2 bases and J by 4 bases, with 9 bases between the two germline ends. The CDR3 runs to 14 residues. The CDR3 nucleotides read TGTGCCAGCAGTTACGAGGGTTACGGAAACACCATATATTTT. Protein sequence: CASSYEGYGNTIYF.

CDR3 in amino acids: CATSSELGGEGYTF. DNA for the CDR3: TGTGCCACCAGCAGCGAATTAGGGGGAGAGGGCTACACCTTC. The V gene is TRBV15, the J gene TRBJ1-2; weak D call: TRBD1 (6 bases). V was pared by 3 bases and J by 8 bases, with 16 bases between. The CDR3 consists of 14 residues. Germline CDR1 and CDR2: LNHNV and YYDKDF (reference sequence).

This clone was counted a single time. The chain carries TRBV11-2 and TRBJ1-1, with D perhaps TRBD1 (6 bases). CDR1 and CDR2 (germline): SGHAT, FQNNGV. Trimming removed 1 base at V and 2 bases at J, with 14 bases between. This CDR3 is built from 16 residues. The CDR3: CASSLGGWDINTEAFF. The CDR3 DNA is TGTGCCAGCAGCTTAGGAGGGTGGGACATTAACACTGAAGCTTTCTTT.

This clone was detected a few times. This CDR3 is CAISEFTAGQPQHF. The CDR3, as DNA: TGTGCCATCAGTGAGTTCACAGCGGGTCAGCCCCAGCATTTT. V usage is TRBV10-3 and J usage is TRBJ1-5; no definite D call. The CDR3 has 14 amino acids. The V end lost 1 base, the J end lost 6 bases, and 10 bases lay between the germline ends. Per the germline V gene, CDR1 is ENHRY and CDR2 is SYGVKD.

V is TRBV2 and J is TRBJ1-3, with a weak D call TRBD1 (5 bases). This CDR3 region has 15 residues. CDR1 is SNHLY, CDR2 FYNNEI, per germline. V lost 11 bases and J lost 0, with 17 bases in between. The CDR3 DNA sequence: TGTGCCGGAAGGCGGGGACCTGACTCTGGAAACACCATATATTTT. It codes for CAGRRGPDSGNTIYF.

The chain combines TRBV7-2 with TRBJ2-2, with TRBD2 matching 7 bases. V shed 1 base and J 5 bases; nucleotides not matched to a gene: 7. Germline V gene sequence: CDR1 SGHTA, CDR2 FQGNSA. This CDR3 has 16 amino acids. The CDR3 DNA reads TGTGCCAGCAGCTTAGGGGCGGGAGTAGGGACCGGGGAGCTGTTTTTT. It encodes CASSLGAGVGTGELFF.